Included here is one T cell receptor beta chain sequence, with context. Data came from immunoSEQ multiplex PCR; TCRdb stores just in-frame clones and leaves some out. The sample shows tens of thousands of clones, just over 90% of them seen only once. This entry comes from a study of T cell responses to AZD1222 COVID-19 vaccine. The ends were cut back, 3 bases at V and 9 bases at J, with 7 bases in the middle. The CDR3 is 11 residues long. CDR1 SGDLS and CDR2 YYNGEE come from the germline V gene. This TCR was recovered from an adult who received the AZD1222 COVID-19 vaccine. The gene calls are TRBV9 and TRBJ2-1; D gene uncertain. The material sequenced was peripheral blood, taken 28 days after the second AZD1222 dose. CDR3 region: CASSADGEQFF. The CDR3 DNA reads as TGTGCCAGCAGCGCCGACGGTGAGCAGTTCTTC. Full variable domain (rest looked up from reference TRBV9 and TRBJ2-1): DSGVTQTPKHLITATGQRVTLRCSPRSGDLSVYWYQQSLDQGLQFLIQYYNGEERAKGNILERFSAQQFPDLHSELNLSSLELGDSALYFCASSADGEQFFGPGTRLTVL.